This T cell receptor beta chain was identified in a study of lymphopenia after photon versus proton radiotherapy. Details on this clone: Its target is not known.

Study-level points and caveats: After the lymphocyte nadir, photon-treated repertoires showed oligoclonal expansion, especially of CD8+ Temra cells.

Measured with immunoSEQ multiplex PCR; TCRdb has only the in-frame clones, and not every one. The data hold about 22,000 clones, with around 90% observed a single time. The CDR3 spans 11 residues. Trimming pared 0 bases from V and 7 bases from J, leaving 4 bases between. In germline, CDR1 is SGDLS, CDR2 YYNGEE. Sequencing used peripheral blood, obtained from a patient treated with proton-based radiotherapy. The sequence was obtained from a woman between 65 and 79 years old with pancreatic cancer. Some clones in this sample may be carry-over from other donors' samples. The V and J genes are TRBV9 and TRBJ2-5; unclear D gene. The chain's CDR3 is CASSVGGTQYF. CDR3 nucleotides: TGTGCCAGCAGCGTAGGGGGGACCCAGTACTTC. Variable domain in full (rest from reference TRBV9 and TRBJ2-5): DSGVTQTPKHLITATGQRVTLRCSPRSGDLSVYWYQQSLDQGLQFLIQYYNGEERAKGNILERFSAQQFPDLHSELNLSSLELGDSALYFCASSVGGTQYFGPGTRLLVL.